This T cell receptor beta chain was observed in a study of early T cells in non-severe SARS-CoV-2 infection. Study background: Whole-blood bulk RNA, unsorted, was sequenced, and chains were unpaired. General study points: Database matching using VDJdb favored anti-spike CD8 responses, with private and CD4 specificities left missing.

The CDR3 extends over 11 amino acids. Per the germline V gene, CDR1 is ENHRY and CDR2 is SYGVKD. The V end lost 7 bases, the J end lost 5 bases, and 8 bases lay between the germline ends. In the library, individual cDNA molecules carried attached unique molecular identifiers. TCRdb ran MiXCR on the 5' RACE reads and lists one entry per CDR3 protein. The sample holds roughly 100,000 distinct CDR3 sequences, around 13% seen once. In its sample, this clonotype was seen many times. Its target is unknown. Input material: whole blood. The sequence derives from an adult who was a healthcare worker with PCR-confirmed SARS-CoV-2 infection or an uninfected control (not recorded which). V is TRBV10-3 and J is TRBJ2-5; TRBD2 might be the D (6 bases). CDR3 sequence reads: CAITGEETQYF. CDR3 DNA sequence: TGTGCCATCACGGGGGAGGAGACCCAGTACTTC.